Below, 10 T cell receptor beta chains from the same sample are listed, as sequenced in a study of blood T cell repertoires in COVID-19 (dated by TCRdb to 2018 to 2021). The protocol used for the library was the immunoSEQ multiplex PCR assay. TCRdb provides this immuneACCESS table in a form limited to in-frame rearrangements. Some clones are lacking; in checked studies, under half of them reflect an unresolved V gene, and why the rest are absent is not known. In all, the sample holds roughly 36,000 clones, and 84% of those were seen once. Jointly, the top ten make up about 14% of the sample. The source material was peripheral blood. These receptors were obtained from a human donor in a cohort sampled during active COVID-19.

The gene calls are TRBV13 and TRBJ2-7; tentatively, D is TRBD1 (6 bases). CDR1 PRHDT and CDR2 FYEKMQ come from the germline V gene (reference sequence). CDR3 size: 16 residues. V lost 4 bases and J 0 bases, leaving 16 bases between the germline ends. This chain's CDR3 is CASSSRSGGNSYEQYF. The CDR3 DNA sequence: TGTGCCAGCAGCTCACGTAGTGGGGGCAACTCCTACGAGCAGTACTTC.

The CDR3 coding sequence is TGTGCCAGCGGAACTGGGACAGTTCTAGAGACCCAGTACTTC. Its translation is CASGTGTVLETQYF. V and J are TRBV5-8 and TRBJ2-5, with 7 bases aligning to TRBD1. From germline, CDR1 is SGHTS and CDR2 YDEGEE. This CDR3 has 14 amino acids. V lost 7 bases, J lost 4 bases, and 10 bases stayed unmatched.

J is TRBJ1-6 and V is TRBV7-9, with D possibly TRBD1 on 5 matching bases. Germline CDR1 reads SEHNR; CDR2 reads FQNEAQ (reference sequence). V was clipped by 4 bases and J by 5 bases, with 9 bases between them. The CDR3 has 14 amino acids. CDR3 coding DNA: TGTGCCAGCAGCTCGGGGGATCATAATTCACCCCTCCACTTT. This sequence encodes CASSSGDHNSPLHF.

The chain joins TRBV14 to TRBJ2-7, with 10 positions matching TRBD2. CDR3 length: 15 residues. Germline V gene data show CDR1 as SGHDN and CDR2 as FVKESK. The junction had 2 bases not matched to a gene; V was cut back by 3 bases and J by 0 bases. CDR3 sequence reads: CASSQERGGSYEQYF. CDR3 sequence (DNA): TGTGCCAGCAGCCAGGAGCGGGGGGGCTCCTACGAGCAGTACTTC. The full variable domain, completed using reference TRBV14 and TRBJ2-7, is EAGVTQFPSHSVIEKGQTVTLRCDPISGHDNLYWYRRVMGKEIKFLLHFVKESKQDESGMPNNRFLAERTGGTYSTLKVQPAELEDSGVYFCASSQERGGSYEQYFGPGTRLTVT.

The chain links TRBV4-1 to TRBJ2-3; D may be TRBD2 (6 bases). Germline V gives CDR1 MGHRA, CDR2 YSYEKL. Trimming took 2 bases from V and 0 from J, leaving 15 bases between them. The CDR3 contains 17 residues. The CDR3 reads CASSQRGGKGSTDTQYF. CDR3 sequence (DNA): TGCGCCAGCAGCCAAAGGGGAGGAAAAGGTAGCACAGATACGCAGTATTTT.

This chain links TRBV28 with TRBJ2-1, with D possibly being TRBD1 (6 bases). The CDR3 spans 16 residues. V lost 2 bases, J lost 1 base, and 12 bases lay in between. The germline gives CDR1 MDHEN, CDR2 SYDVKM. DNA of the CDR3: TGTGCCAGCAGTTTACCAGGGACACAATCCTACAATGAGCAGTTCTTC. It specifies CASSLPGTQSYNEQFF.

The chain links TRBV7-2 to TRBJ1-1, with 7 bases lining up with TRBD1. The V gene's germline CDR1 is SGHTA and CDR2 FQGNSA. CDR3 length equals 14 residues. Trimming at V came to 8 bases and at J to 8 bases, leaving 14 bases not matched to a gene. The CDR3 DNA sequence: TGTGCCAGCCGCATGGGGACAGCCTGGGGGGAAGCTTTCTTT. Its protein product is CASRMGTAWGEAFF.

A single count supports this clone. V usage is TRBV6-5 and J usage is TRBJ1-2; 7 bases align to TRBD1. The CDR3 totals 14 residues. V lost 4 bases and J lost 4; bases outside the gene matches: 6. Per germline, CDR1 MNHEY and CDR2 SVGAGI. The CDR3 nucleotides read TGTGCCAGCAGTTGGGACCGGGACAGCTATGGCTACACCTTC. Translated: CASSWDRDSYGYTF.

The chain employs TRBV6-5 and TRBJ2-1; a weak D match, TRBD2 (6 bases). Deletions cut 6 bases from V and 0 bases from J, with 12 bases between. Germline V gene data show CDR1 as MNHEY and CDR2 as SVGAGI. CDR3 size: 15 residues. This CDR3 is CASSTFSGSYNEQFF. The CDR3 nucleotides are TGTGCCAGCAGCACCTTTAGCGGCTCCTACAATGAGCAGTTCTTC.

The chain uses TRBV23-1 and TRBJ2-7, with D possibly being TRBD1 (6 bases). TRBV23-1 is an open reading frame, and its role is uncertain. This CDR3 spans 12 amino acids. V lost 10 bases, J lost 2 bases, and 12 bases lay in between. The CDR3 loop is CAKVGHPYEQYF. CDR3 bases: TGCGCCAAGGTGGGACACCCCTACGAGCAGTACTTC.